Listed below are T cell receptor beta chains from one sample, sequenced in a study of blood T cell repertoires in COVID-19. Clones were read by immunoSEQ multiplex PCR, and TCRdb kept only the in-frame ones, dropping some. The sample has tens of thousands of clones, about 89% seen once; the top ten hold roughly 15%. The material sequenced was peripheral blood. The receptors stem from a man aged 55 to 70 with active or convalescent COVID-19. Each CDR3 is given with its conserved first and last residue. A D gene is named only where the DNA matches it firmly. Size values are once, few and many counts, or a class for expanded clones, and some rows have none.

TGTGCCAGCAGCCCAGCGGGGGGGCGAGAGACCCAGTACTTC CASSPAGGRETQYF once TRBV7-2 TRBD2 TRBJ2-5
TGTGCCATCAGTGTAGCAGCGGGGAGCGGCGAGCAGTACTTC CAISVAAGSGEQYF - TRBV10-3 TRBD2 TRBJ2-7
TGTGCCAGTAGTATGGCCGGGACAGCGAACACCGGGGAGCTGTTTTTT CASSMAGTANTGELFF - TRBV19 TRBD1 TRBJ2-2
TGTGCCAGCAGAGGTAGCAGGAGGGATACTGAAGCTTTCTTT CASRGSRRDTEAFF once TRBV2 - TRBJ1-1
TGTGCCAGTAACCCCCCCCGACCGGGACAGGAGGTCTACGAGCAGTACTTC CASNPPRPGQEVYEQYF - TRBV19 TRBD1 TRBJ2-7
TGCGCCAGCAGCCCGATACCTGGTGGGCTGGGCCCTTTGGGGCCTAATGAAAAACTGTTTTTT CASSPIPGGLGPLGPNEKLFF - TRBV4-3 - TRBJ1-4
TGTGCCAGTAGTATGACGGGTACTAATGAAAAACTGTTTTTT CASSMTGTNEKLFF - TRBV19 - TRBJ1-4
TGCGCCAGCAGCCAAGTAGGGGGAGGGTCTAACTATGGCTACACCTTC CASSQVGGGSNYGYTF - TRBV4-1 - TRBJ1-2
TGTGCCAGCAGCTTTGAACAGGGTATGGGCGGGGAGCTGTTTTTT CASSFEQGMGGELFF - TRBV7-8 - TRBJ2-2
TGTGCCACCTCACCGGCCTCCGGGACAGGGAATGAAAAACTGTTTTTT CATSPASGTGNEKLFF - TRBV10-3 TRBD1 TRBJ1-4
TGTGCCAGCAGTCGTCTTAACGAGAACAATGAGCAGTTCTTC CASSRLNENNEQFF - TRBV6-2/TRBV6-3 - TRBJ2-1
TGCGCCAGCAGCTCTTCTGGACAGGAATACTATGGCTACACCTTC CASSSSGQEYYGYTF - TRBV5-1 TRBD1 TRBJ1-2
TGTGCCAGCAGTCCAGGGGGCAGTTATGCAGATACGCAGTATTTT CASSPGGSYADTQYF - TRBV6-5 TRBD1 TRBJ2-3
TGTGCCAGCAGCTCGACGGGGATTTCTGGAAACACCATATATTTT CASSSTGISGNTIYF many TRBV6-5 - TRBJ1-3
TGTGCCAGCTCACCAGTGGAGCTTAGCAATCAGCCCCAGCATTTT CASSPVELSNQPQHF - TRBV18 - TRBJ1-5
TGTGCCAGAGGGACAGGTAACACTGAAGCTTTCTTT CARGTGNTEAFF - TRBV2 TRBD1 TRBJ1-1
TGTGCCAGCAGCTTACTGGGGGGGATCAATTCACCCCTCCACTTT CASSLLGGINSPLHF - TRBV7-2 - TRBJ1-6
TGCGCCAGCAGCCCTCGGACAGGGTTAGCAACTAATGAAAAACTGTTTTTT CASSPRTGLATNEKLFF - TRBV5-1 TRBD1 TRBJ1-4
TGTGCCAGCAGCTCTAGGAGACAGGGTAACAATGAGCAGTTCTTC CASSSRRQGNNEQFF once TRBV11-2 TRBD1 TRBJ2-1
TGTGCCAGCAGCAACAGGGGTCCCTACGAGCAGTACTTC CASSNRGPYEQYF once TRBV12-3/TRBV12-4 TRBD1 TRBJ2-7
TGCAGCGGCGGGTCCTCCTACGAGCAGTACTTC CSGGSSYEQYF once TRBV20-1 - TRBJ2-7
TGTGCCAGCAGTCCTCAGACTTTCTCCTACGAGCAGTACTTC CASSPQTFSYEQYF - TRBV2 - TRBJ2-7
TGCGCCAGCAGCCCCGACATCGGGGGGGAGACCCAGTACTTC CASSPDIGGETQYF - TRBV4-3 TRBD2 TRBJ2-5
TGTGCCACCAGTGACCGAACAGGGTACCAAGAGACCCAGTACTTC CATSDRTGYQETQYF once TRBV24-1 - TRBJ2-5
TGTGCCATCGCGGACAGGAGATACGAGCAGTACTTC CAIADRRYEQYF - TRBV10-3 TRBD1 TRBJ2-7
TGTGCCAGCAGTACTCACAGGGGCGTTGGTGAAAAACTGTTTTTT CASSTHRGVGEKLFF - TRBV28 TRBD1 TRBJ1-4
TGTGCCAGCAGTTTATCGGGGGGTGATGAGCAGTTCTTC CASSLSGGDEQFF - TRBV27 - TRBJ2-1
TGTGCCAGCAGTCCGGGACAGAACACTGAAGCTTTCTTT CASSPGQNTEAFF - TRBV6-2/TRBV6-3 - TRBJ1-1
TGTGCCAGCAGTTGGGGGGAAAACACTGAAGCTTTCTTT CASSWGENTEAFF - TRBV12-3/TRBV12-4 - TRBJ1-1
TGTGCCAGCACGACAGGGCCCACCGGGGAGCTGTTTTTT CASTTGPTGELFF - TRBV6-1 TRBD1 TRBJ2-2
TGTGCCAGCAGTGGGGCCCCAGACTATGGCTACACCTTC CASSGAPDYGYTF few TRBV28 - TRBJ1-2
TGTGCCAGTGAGCCCGGGACAGGCAGAGAAAAACTGTTTTTT CASEPGTGREKLFF - TRBV19 TRBD1 TRBJ1-4
TGTGCCTGGAGGTCAGCGGGTGCCTCCTTAGGGCAGTACTTC CAWRSAGASLGQYF - TRBV30 - TRBJ2-7
TGTGCCAGCAGCCAAGATTTGGGGGCCGCCTACGAGCAGTACTTC CASSQDLGAAYEQYF - TRBV3-1/TRBV3-2 - TRBJ2-7
TGTGCCACCAGTGATACCCGACAGGGCTATGAAAAACTGTTTTTT CATSDTRQGYEKLFF - TRBV24-1 TRBD1 TRBJ1-4
TGTGCCAGCAGTTCTCAGGGGGCGAGAGAAAAACTGTTTTTT CASSSQGAREKLFF - TRBV28 TRBD1 TRBJ1-4
TGTGCCAGCAGCCCCTTACCAGGGTTGAACACTGAAGCTTTCTTT CASSPLPGLNTEAFF - TRBV7-9 - TRBJ1-1
TGTGCCAGCAGCTTATCTGCGCAGGGGGATTCACCCCTCCACTTT CASSLSAQGDSPLHF few TRBV7-2 TRBD1 TRBJ1-6
TGTGCCAGCAGCCAGCAGGGAGGCAATGAGCAGTTCTTC CASSQQGGNEQFF - TRBV3-1/TRBV3-2 - TRBJ2-1
TGTGCCAGCAGCTTGTATCTAGCGGGGTACACAGATACGCAGTATTTT CASSLYLAGYTDTQYF - TRBV5-4 TRBD2 TRBJ2-3
TGTGCCAGCAGTGAAGGGGCGGGGGGGCCACATACGCAGTATTTT CASSEGAGGPHTQYF - TRBV2 TRBD2 TRBJ2-3
TGTGCCAGTAGCGGATCGGGGAAGTCCCGCGAAAAACTGTTTTTT CASSGSGKSREKLFF - TRBV19 - TRBJ1-4
TGTGCCAGCAGTACAGGACTAGCGGGGGTTAACACCGGGGAGCTGTTTTTT CASSTGLAGVNTGELFF - TRBV6-2/TRBV6-3 TRBD2 TRBJ2-2
TGTGCCAGCAGTTACTTTGCACGACAGGGGGCTGAAGCTTTCTTT CASSYFARQGAEAFF - TRBV6-5 TRBD1 TRBJ1-1
TGTGCCAGCAGTTCCAGGTGGGCGGGCTACGAGCAGTACTTC CASSSRWAGYEQYF - TRBV6-2/TRBV6-3 - TRBJ2-7
TGTGCCACCAGCCCCGACAGGGCGACACAGCCCCAGCATTTT CATSPDRATQPQHF - TRBV15 TRBD1 TRBJ1-5
TGTGCCAGTAGTACGCCGGGACAGGGAGGAGTACGGGGTCATCAGCCCCAGCATTTT CASSTPGQGGVRGHQPQHF - TRBV19 TRBD1 TRBJ1-5
TGTGCCAGCAGCCCAGACAGGAAGAACACCGGGGAGCTGTTTTTT CASSPDRKNTGELFF - TRBV6-2/TRBV6-3 - TRBJ2-2
TGCGCCAGCAGCTTGGAGCGAGTCCAAGAGACCCAGTACTTC CASSLERVQETQYF - TRBV5-1 - TRBJ2-5
TGTGCCAGTAGTATACGGACAGAACTCTCCTCTGGAAACACCATATATTTT CASSIRTELSSGNTIYF - TRBV19 - TRBJ1-3
TGTGCCACCAGCAGGTCTACAGGGGGCGGCGATGGCTACACCTTC CATSRSTGGGDGYTF - TRBV15 TRBD1 TRBJ1-2
TGTGCCAGCAGCTCCGCGACAGGGGTGTATTCACCCCTCCACTTT CASSSATGVYSPLHF - TRBV11-2 TRBD1 TRBJ1-6
TGTGCCAGCAGCCATAGGAAGACTCCCGAGGATACGCAGTATTTT CASSHRKTPEDTQYF - TRBV4-2 - TRBJ2-3